Included here is one T cell receptor beta chain sequence, with context. The CDR3 spans 13 residues. The V end lost 3 bases, the J end lost 4 bases, and 7 bases lay between the germline ends. This sample stems from a study of blood T cell repertoires in COVID-19. Study context: T cells, B-cell-depleted T cells, or PBMCs supplied cDNA or gDNA.

Clones were sequenced by immunoSEQ multiplex PCR, and TCRdb holds only the in-frame ones, with some missing. The table lists some 160,000 clones, approximately 86% of them singletons. The source material was peripheral blood. The clonotype was recovered from a woman older than 75 with COVID-19, enrolled during active disease. This sequence joins TRBV12-3 or TRBV12-4 and TRBJ1-5; D is undetermined. The CDR3 sequence: CASSFMQNQPQHF. The DNA of the CDR3 is TGTGCCAGCAGTTTTATGCAGAATCAGCCCCAGCATTTT.